What follows are 8 T cell receptor beta chains derived from one specimen sequenced in a study of blood T cells in healthy people across ages. A sample-barcoded 5' primer and a J-beta primer mix were used in a second PCR of about 7 to 11 cycles. MiXCR was run by TCRdb on the 5' RACE reads, yielding one entry per CDR3 protein. The sample lists about 400,000 distinct CDR3 sequences; roughly half were seen once. Sequences were obtained from blood. The receptors shown here come from a man aged 60-69 years in good health.

The chain links TRBV7-6 to TRBJ2-1, with a weak D call TRBD1 (6 bases). Deletions cut 2 bases from V and 4 bases from J, with 18 bases between. From germline, CDR1 is SGHVS and CDR2 FNYEAQ. The CDR3 covers 17 residues. The CDR3 sequence is CASSLRQGGYQYNEQFF. The CDR3 DNA follows: TGTGCCAGCAGCTTACGTCAAGGGGGATATCAGTACAATGAGCAGTTCTTC. Combining the CDR3 with reference TRBV7-6 and TRBJ2-1 gives the whole variable domain GAGVSQSPRYKVTKRGQDVALRCDPISGHVSLYWYRQALGQGPEFLTYFNYEAQQDKSGLPNDRFSAERPEGSISTLTIQRTEQRDSAMYRCASSLRQGGYQYNEQFFGPGTRLTVL.

In this sample, this clonotype turned up many times. The gene calls are TRBV10-2 and TRBJ2-4, with D perhaps matching TRBD2 (6 bases). Germline CDR1 WSHSY, CDR2 SAAADI. This CDR3 has 16 residues. Trimming pared 6 bases from V and 0 bases from J, leaving 15 bases between. CDR3 in DNA: TGCGCCAGCAGGGAAAGAGGGAGGTTAGCCAAAAACATTCAGTACTTC. Encoded protein: CASRERGRLAKNIQYF.

The genes are TRBV6-6 and TRBJ2-1; 9 nucleotides match TRBD1. J lost 3 bases, V lost 8 bases, and 8 bases had no gene match. The CDR3 contains 15 residues. Germline V lookup: CDR1 MNHNY, CDR2 SVGAGI (reference sequence). The CDR3, as DNA: TGTGCCAGCGGGAGGGGGACAGGGCTCTACAATGAGCAGTTCTTC. Protein sequence: CASGRGTGLYNEQFF.

The CDR3: CSASEGIEKLFF. CDR3 bases: TGCAGTGCTAGCGAGGGAATTGAAAAACTGTTTTTT. The J gene is TRBJ1-4, the V gene TRBV20-1; D unresolved. This CDR3 region has 12 residues. V lost 3 bases and J 7 bases, leaving 9 bases between the germline ends. In germline, CDR1 is DFQATT, CDR2 SNEGSKA (reference sequence).

The chain employs TRBV3-1 and TRBJ2-5; D may be TRBD1 (5 bases). The CDR3 covers 12 residues. V was cut by 1 base and J by 12 bases, with 12 bases left in between. Germline assignment: CDR1 LGHDT and CDR2 YNNKEL (reference sequence). The CDR3 DNA follows: TGTGCCAGCAGCCAAGTCGCAGGGTGGGAGTACTTC. Encoded protein: CASSQVAGWEYF.

Concerning this clonotype itself: A read error may produce the germline difference seen at one junction end. The gene calls are TRBV24-1 and TRBJ2-3, with TRBD1 matching 7 bases. The CDR3 has 16 amino acids. Germline CDR1 reads KGHDR; CDR2 reads SFDVKD. This chain's CDR3 is CATSEGQSSSTDAQYF. DNA for the CDR3: TGTGCCACCAGTGAGGGACAGTCGTCTAGCACAGATGCGCAGTATTTT.

The V call is TRBV5-5, the J call TRBJ2-1; TRBD2 matches 10 bases. V lost 3 bases and J lost 0; bases outside the gene matches: 3. The germline CDR1 and CDR2 sequences are SGHKS and YYEKEE (reference sequence). This CDR3 spans 16 amino acids. The CDR3 is CASSYLAGDSYNEQFF. DNA for the CDR3: TGTGCCAGCAGCTATCTAGCGGGAGACTCCTACAATGAGCAGTTCTTC.

V usage is TRBV3-1 and J usage is TRBJ2-7, with D possibly matching TRBD2 (5 bases). The CDR3 is made up of 15 amino acids. The germline CDR1 and CDR2 sequences are LGHDT and YNNKEL (reference sequence). V shed 1 base and J shed 3 bases, with 13 bases lying between them. The CDR3 nucleotides read TGTGCCAGCAGCCAAGCCCGGGGTAGTTTCTACGAGCAGTACTTC. Translated: CASSQARGSFYEQYF.